The rows below give T cell receptor beta chains drawn from one sample of a study of lymphopenia after photon versus proton radiotherapy. The table came from immunoSEQ multiplex PCR; TCRdb's copy has only in-frame clones and leaves some out. The sample lists 150,000 to 200,000 clones; approximately 90% were seen once. Sample: peripheral blood, taken from a patient treated with photon-based radiotherapy. Every receptor here comes from a man aged 45-65 years with gastric cancer. Each CDR3 is given with its conserved first and last residue. The D gene is left open where the match is weak. Clone size is stated in some rows and not others, as once, few, many or a class when expanded.

NA	TRBJ1-1	TRBV7-2	few	CASTGGESTEAFF	TGTGCCAGCACCGGCGGGGAGAGCACTGAAGCTTTCTTT
TRBD1	TRBJ2-3	TRBV2	NA	CASSGRQGVTDTQYF	TGTGCCAGCAGTGGGAGACAGGGGGTTACAGATACGCAGTATTTT
NA	TRBJ2-3	TRBV4-1	NA	CASSQERGTFTDTQYF	TGCGCCAGCAGCCAAGAACGCGGGACATTCACAGATACGCAGTATTTT
TRBD1	TRBJ2-7	TRBV18	NA	CASSPGTGTSYEQYF	TGTGCCAGCTCACCAGGGACAGGAACCTCCTACGAGCAGTACTTC
TRBD2	TRBJ2-7	TRBV7-7	NA	CASSSGGDREQYF	TGTGCCAGCAGCTCCGGGGGGGACCGCGAGCAGTACTTC
TRBD1	TRBJ1-1	TRBV5-6	NA	CASSSTGGGEAFF	TGTGCCAGCAGCTCCACAGGGGGCGGTGAAGCTTTCTTT
TRBD1	TRBJ2-5	TRBV5-1	NA	CASSLAPDREETQYF	TGCGCCAGCAGCTTGGCCCCAGACAGGGAAGAGACCCAGTACTTC
NA	TRBJ2-2	TRBV2	NA	CASSEELGYTGELFF	TGTGCCAGCAGTGAAGAATTAGGATACACCGGGGAGCTGTTTTTT
NA	TRBJ1-2	TRBV30	NA	CAWSTVNYGYTF	TGTGCCTGGAGTACGGTTAACTATGGCTACACCTTC
TRBD2	TRBJ2-7	TRBV6-5	NA	CASSYSSGGPIYEQYF	TGTGCCAGCAGTTACTCGTCGGGAGGGCCTATCTACGAGCAGTACTTC
NA	TRBJ1-2	TRBV20-1	NA	CSASGRYGYTF	TGCAGTGCTAGCGGCAGATATGGCTACACCTTC
NA	TRBJ2-5	TRBV11-1	NA	CASSLGVRETQYF	TGTGCCAGCAGCTTAGGGGTGCGGGAGACCCAGTACTTC
TRBD1	TRBJ1-5	TRBV5-6	NA	CASSTGQGGPKHF	TGTGCCAGCAGCACGGGACAGGGAGGGCCAAAACATTTT
TRBD1	TRBJ2-7	TRBV7-9	NA	CASSPDRASGEQYF	TGTGCCAGCAGCCCGGACAGGGCGAGTGGAGAGCAGTACTTC
TRBD2	TRBJ2-3	TRBV5-1	NA	CASSLTTSGSGIDTQYF	TGCGCCAGCAGCTTAACCACTAGCGGGAGTGGAATAGATACGCAGTATTTT
TRBD2	TRBJ2-3	TRBV6-5	NA	CASSRLAGGGDTQYF	TGTGCCAGCAGCCGACTAGCGGGAGGGGGGGATACGCAGTATTTT
NA	TRBJ2-3	TRBV7-9	NA	CASTQYGDTQYF	TGTGCCAGCACCCAATACGGAGATACGCAGTATTTT
NA	TRBJ2-2	TRBV7-3	NA	CASSSPSGTPTGELFF	TGTGCCAGCAGCTCCCCCTCCGGGACTCCGACCGGGGAGCTGTTTTTT